This T cell receptor beta chain derives from a study of blood T cell repertoires in COVID-19. Study details: The study drew acute and convalescent COVID-19 samples from the United States, Italy and Spain. From T cells, B-cell-depleted T cells, or PBMCs came the material, which was cDNA or gDNA.

Generated by immunoSEQ multiplex PCR, the TCRdb table keeps only in-frame clones and is missing some. The profile covers roughly 120,000 clones, with 65% to 90% appearing a single time and around 8% taken by the ten largest. This receptor was obtained from an elderly woman with active or convalescent COVID-19. The sample taken for sequencing was peripheral blood.

The CDR3 reads CASRGGDRSSYEQYF. The CDR3 DNA sequence: TGTGCCAGTAGGGGCGGGGACAGGAGCTCCTACGAGCAGTACTTC. V usage is TRBV19 and J usage is TRBJ2-7; TRBD1 agrees at 8 bases. CDR3 length: 15 amino acids. Trimming took 6 bases from V and 0 from J; bases not matched to a gene: 7. Germline-derived CDR1 and CDR2 are LNHDA and SQIVND (reference sequence).